Included here is one TCR beta chain sequence, with context. This specimen belongs to a study of cytomegalovirus exposure and HLA in healthy donors. PCR primers comprised 60 Vbeta and 13 Jbeta primers. The method was immunoSEQ multiplex PCR; TCRdb's version includes in-frame clones alone and lacks a portion of them. The data show some 85,000 clones, less than 80% seen once. The sequencing sample was made of PBMCs. The sequence was collected from a male donor in good health and CMV-seronegative.

The CDR3 region is CASSQGSSYEQYF. Written as DNA, the CDR3 is TGTGCCAGCAGTCAGGGGTCCTCCTACGAGCAGTACTTC. This chain uses TRBV27 with TRBJ2-7; weak D call: TRBD1 (6 bases). Trimming stripped 5 bases from V and 0 bases from J, with 8 bases between. Looked up from germline, CDR1 is MNHEY and CDR2 is SMNVEV (reference sequence). This CDR3 has 13 residues.